This T cell receptor beta chain was found in a study of Graves' ophthalmopathy and Graves' hyperthyroidism. This clonotype was seen more than once but under ten times. TCR beta CDR3 regions were amplified from RNA transcripts. Investigators did first-round RT-PCR with HTBI primers, then second-round multiplex PCR. MiXCR, run by TCRdb on the multiplex PCR reads, gives a single entry per CDR3 protein. The table records over 500,000 distinct CDR3 sequences, approximately 21% of them present only once. The V segment lost 4 bases and the J segment 7 bases; nucleotides outside the gene matches: 5. The CDR3 contains 13 residues. Per the germline V gene, CDR1 is MNHNS and CDR2 is SASEGT.

The receptor comes from a woman younger than 35 with stable Graves' hyperthyroidism. Some clones in this sample may be carry-over from other donors' samples. V gene TRBV6-1 combines with J gene TRBJ1-1; TRBD1 aligns across 8 bases. Sequencing was done on a sample of peripheral blood. For the CDR3, the DNA is TGTGCCAGCAGTGCGAAACAGGGGGGTGAAGCTTTCTTT. It translates to CASSAKQGGEAFF.